These T cell receptor beta chains were read from a single sample in a study of read filtering for tumor transcriptome and immune sequencing. In TCRdb, the reads were re-called with MiXCR into one record per CDR3 protein. Here the sample spans some 130,000 distinct CDR3 sequences, roughly 13% being singletons. The specimen sequenced was a population of CD138-negative cells sorted from bone marrow. These receptors were taken from a donor at least 40 years old with multiple myeloma. Each CDR3 is given with its conserved first and last residue. The D gene is left open where the match is weak. Some rows mark clone size as missing; the rest say once, few, many or name a class of expanded clone.

V gene	clone size	J gene	D gene	CDR3 protein	CDR3 DNA
TRBV7-9	few	TRBJ2-1	NA	CASTLTGRAYNEQFF	TGTGCCAGCACATTAACCGGGAGAGCCTACAATGAGCAGTTCTTC
TRBV24-1	many	TRBJ2-2	NA	CATSVGGGTGELFF	TGTGCCACCAGTGTAGGAGGAGGCACCGGGGAGCTGTTTTTT
TRBV6-6	NA	TRBJ2-5	TRBD2	CASVTSGQETQYF	TGTGCCAGCGTTACTAGCGGACAAGAGACCCAGTACTTC
TRBV7-3	many	TRBJ2-5	NA	CASSLSVGQETQYF	TGTGCCAGCAGCTTATCCGTTGGACAAGAGACCCAGTACTTC
TRBV7-3	NA	TRBJ2-2	NA	CASSASNTGELFF	TGTGCCAGCAGCGCCTCGAACACCGGGGAGCTGTTTTTT
TRBV14	many	TRBJ2-1	NA	CASRMTGASSYNEQFF	TGTGCCAGTCGAATGACAGGCGCTAGCTCCTACAATGAGCAGTTCTTC
TRBV6-6	many	TRBJ1-1	NA	CASSYSIAGNTEAFF	TGTGCCAGCAGTTACTCGATCGCAGGGAACACTGAAGCTTTCTTT
TRBV29-1	NA	TRBJ2-5	TRBD2	CSVDGLAGGNQETQYF	TGCAGCGTTGATGGACTAGCGGGAGGTAACCAAGAGACCCAGTACTTC
TRBV15	many	TRBJ1-1	TRBD1	CATSRGRGPNTEAFF	TGTGCCACCAGCAGAGGAAGGGGGCCGAACACTGAAGCTTTCTTT
TRBV29-1	many	TRBJ2-1	TRBD2	CSAMRAGVAYNEQFF	TGCAGCGCAATGAGAGCGGGAGTGGCCTACAATGAGCAGTTCTTC
TRBV12-3/TRBV12-4	many	TRBJ1-5	TRBD1	CASSLTGIQPQHF	TGTGCCAGCAGTCTGACAGGGATTCAGCCCCAGCATTTT
TRBV11-3	many	TRBJ2-1	NA	CASSPHDREDEQFF	TGTGCCAGCAGCCCCCACGACAGGGAGGATGAGCAGTTCTTC
TRBV19	many	TRBJ2-1	TRBD2	CASSISTSGGLYNEQFF	TGTGCCAGTAGTATCTCGACTAGCGGGGGGCTCTACAATGAGCAGTTCTTC
TRBV4-3	NA	TRBJ2-2	NA	CASSQDFPNDGELFF	TGCGCCAGCAGCCAAGATTTCCCAAATGACGGGGAGCTGTTTTTT
TRBV6-2/TRBV6-3	NA	TRBJ1-1	NA	CASRLALNTEAFF	TGTGCCAGCCGGCTTGCACTGAACACTGAAGCTTTCTTT
TRBV29-1	few	TRBJ1-1	TRBD1	CSVVTGVAEAFF	TGCAGCGTTGTGACAGGGGTGGCTGAAGCTTTCTTT
TRBV9	many	TRBJ2-7	NA	CASSPELRVGEQYF	TGTGCCAGCAGCCCCGAACTAAGAGTCGGCGAGCAGTACTTC
TRBV30	many	TRBJ2-1	NA	CAWSTGGIDNEQFF	TGTGCCTGGTCCACGGGGGGCATTGACAATGAGCAGTTCTTC
TRBV19	many	TRBJ2-1	NA	CASSIGGYEQFF	TGTGCCAGTAGTATCGGAGGGTATGAGCAGTTCTTC
TRBV20-1	NA	TRBJ2-2	NA	CSATKGGRTGELFF	TGCAGTGCTACCAAAGGGGGTCGTACCGGGGAGCTGTTTTTT
TRBV4-2	NA	TRBJ2-5	TRBD2	CASSQGGGGPGETQYF	TGTGCCAGCAGCCAAGGGGGCGGGGGGCCGGGAGAGACCCAGTACTTC
TRBV7-9	NA	TRBJ2-1	TRBD2	CASSRLTSGRPIREQFF	TGTGCCAGCAGCCGACTGACCAGCGGGAGGCCAATACGTGAGCAGTTCTTC
TRBV19	few	TRBJ2-7	NA	CASSIAGIRSYEQYF	TGTGCCAGTAGTATTGCGGGAATCCGCTCCTACGAGCAGTACTTC
TRBV29-1	many	TRBJ2-7	NA	CSVEDQVGEQYF	TGCAGCGTTGAAGATCAAGTTGGCGAGCAGTACTTC
TRBV6-2/TRBV6-3	few	TRBJ2-6	NA	CASSRDIYSGANVLTF	TGTGCCAGCAGTCGGGACATATACTCTGGGGCCAACGTCCTGACTTTC
TRBV6-5	many	TRBJ2-3	NA	CASSWAGRDTQYF	TGTGCCAGCAGTTGGGCGGGAAGAGATACGCAGTATTTT
TRBV5-1	many	TRBJ1-1	NA	CASSLQAQVTEAFF	TGCGCCAGCAGCTTGCAGGCACAGGTCACTGAAGCTTTCTTT
TRBV7-8	NA	TRBJ2-7	NA	CASSRQGDTYEQYF	TGTGCCAGCAGCAGACAAGGGGATACCTACGAGCAGTACTTC
TRBV19	many	TRBJ1-1	NA	CASNPGRGRSTEAFF	TGTGCCAGTAACCCCGGGCGGGGGCGAAGCACTGAAGCTTTCTTT
TRBV10-1	many	TRBJ2-1	NA	CASSEIRTLWNEQFF	TGCGCCAGCAGTGAAATTCGGACCCTCTGGAATGAGCAGTTCTTC
TRBV19	few	TRBJ2-3	NA	CASSIRGESTDTQYF	TGTGCCAGTAGTATAAGGGGGGAGAGCACAGATACGCAGTATTTT
TRBV7-4	many	TRBJ2-1	TRBD2	CASSFPGLAGARPSYNEQFF	TGTGCCAGCAGCTTTCCGGGACTAGCGGGAGCCAGGCCGTCCTACAATGAGCAGTTCTTC
TRBV12-3/TRBV12-4	NA	TRBJ2-1	NA	CASSFAERGANEQFF	TGTGCCAGCAGTTTCGCAGAGAGGGGGGCCAATGAGCAGTTCTTC
TRBV7-2	NA	TRBJ2-5	TRBD1	CASSLLTGVETQYF	TGTGCCAGCAGTTTACTCACAGGGGTAGAGACCCAGTACTTC
TRBV5-6	many	TRBJ2-1	TRBD2	CASSPLAGGSLYNEQFF	TGTGCCAGCAGCCCGCTAGCGGGAGGGTCCCTTTACAATGAGCAGTTCTTC
TRBV7-2	NA	TRBJ2-1	TRBD2	CASSRTSESEEQFF	TGTGCCAGCAGCCGGACTAGCGAGAGTGAAGAGCAGTTCTTC
TRBV20-1	many	TRBJ1-5	TRBD1	CSATGDRVPQHF	TGCAGTGCTACTGGGGACAGGGTACCCCAGCATTTT
TRBV29-1	many	TRBJ2-3	TRBD2	CSVLLAGFTDTQYF	TGCAGCGTACTACTAGCGGGGTTCACAGATACGCAGTATTTT
TRBV2	many	TRBJ1-1	NA	CASLQSMNTEAFF	TGTGCCAGCTTACAGAGCATGAACACTGAAGCTTTCTTT
TRBV7-9	many	TRBJ2-7	NA	CASSLAGPAEQYF	TGTGCCAGCAGCTTAGCGGGCCCCGCCGAGCAGTACTTC
TRBV11-2	many	TRBJ2-1	TRBD2	CASSLVVGGWGLAGGDYNEQFF	TGTGCCAGCAGCTTAGTAGTAGGGGGGTGGGGACTAGCGGGAGGTGACTACAATGAGCAGTTCTTC
TRBV20-1	few	TRBJ2-3	TRBD1	CSARELPGQGRNTQYF	TGCAGTGCTAGAGAGCTACCGGGACAGGGCCGTAATACGCAGTATTTT
TRBV29-1	many	TRBJ1-4	NA	CSVQWTEFNEKLFF	TGCAGCGTTCAATGGACAGAATTTAATGAAAAACTGTTTTTT
TRBV5-6	many	TRBJ2-7	TRBD1	CASNKAPGQGAQWYEQYF	TGTGCCAGCAACAAAGCGCCTGGACAGGGGGCGCAATGGTACGAGCAGTACTTC
TRBV29-1	few	TRBJ2-6	TRBD1	CSVRQGWSGANVLTF	TGCAGCGTCCGACAGGGCTGGTCTGGGGCCAACGTCCTGACTTTC
TRBV5-1	many	TRBJ2-1	NA	CASSEKPGTSYNEQFF	TGCGCCAGCAGCGAAAAACCCGGGACCTCCTACAATGAGCAGTTCTTC
TRBV7-6	many	TRBJ2-1	TRBD1	CASSSRGGYSYNEQFF	TGTGCCAGCAGCTCTAGAGGGGGCTACTCCTACAATGAGCAGTTCTTC
TRBV7-3	many	TRBJ2-2	NA	CASSSSPLLGSAGELFF	TGTGCCAGCAGTTCCTCCCCCTTACTAGGATCCGCCGGGGAGCTGTTTTTT
TRBV7-9	many	TRBJ1-1	NA	CASSLAGGGEAFF	TGTGCCAGCAGCTTAGCCGGCGGGGGAGAGGCTTTCTTT
TRBV11-1	many	TRBJ2-3	NA	CASRRGTDTQYF	TGTGCCAGCAGGAGGGGAACAGATACGCAGTATTTT
TRBV20-1	many	TRBJ2-7	NA	CSARDPWGSYEQYF	TGCAGTGCTAGAGATCCCTGGGGAAGCTACGAGCAGTACTTC